This T cell receptor beta chain was profiled in a study of shared clonotypes between healthy human individuals. An assay was performed, and its level was deep. Clones were sequenced by immunoSEQ multiplex PCR, and TCRdb holds only the in-frame ones, with some missing. Among 1.5 million to 2.5 million clones listed, approximately 95% were seen once. The CDR3 sequence is 14 residues long. The V end was cut by 0 bases, the J end by 4 bases, with 10 bases between. Looked up from germline, CDR1 is SGDLS and CDR2 is YYNGEE. The table lists this clone with a count of one. CD45RO negativity and positive selection for CCR7 defined naive CD8 cells, a population that excluded terminally differentiated effector memory CD45RA+ cells.

The chain recombines TRBV9 with TRBJ1-2; D gene ambiguous. This TCR came from a man aged 18 to 30 in good health. The specimen was naive CD8+ T cells sorted from blood. The CDR3 nucleotides read TGTGCCAGCAGCGTAGTAAGGGATTCCTATGGCTACACCTTC. As protein: CASSVVRDSYGYTF. The variable domain in full, completed from reference TRBV9 and TRBJ1-2, reads DSGVTQTPKHLITATGQRVTLRCSPRSGDLSVYWYQQSLDQGLQFLIQYYNGEERAKGNILERFSAQQFPDLHSELNLSSLELGDSALYFCASSVVRDSYGYTFGSGTRLTVV.